This T cell receptor beta chain was retrieved from a study of blood T cell repertoires in COVID-19. Study details: The samples span acute and convalescent COVID-19 from the United States, Italy and Spain. The analysed material was cDNA or gDNA that came from T cells, B-cell-depleted T cells, or PBMCs.

V shed 6 bases and J 4 bases; nucleotides not matched to a gene: 6. The V gene's germline CDR1 is MNHEY and CDR2 SMNVEV (reference sequence). This CDR3 contains 15 residues. Per the study methods: Nucleated cell counts were estimated from reference gene primer amplification. TCRdb keeps only in-frame clones here, not all; method: immunoSEQ multiplex PCR. From that table come the V and J calls and clone size; the DNA was used to work out D and trimming. The sample shows over 30,000 clones, roughly 88% of them seen only once. The sequenced material came from peripheral blood. The clonotype comes from a man in his 70s with acute or convalescent COVID-19. The rearrangement joins TRBV27 to TRBJ2-7, with 13 positions matching TRBD2. The CDR3 reads CASRRGLAGEYEQYF. DNA for the CDR3: TGTGCCAGCAGAAGAGGACTAGCGGGAGAGTACGAGCAGTACTTC.